The next 22 T cell receptor beta chains were all read from a single sample in a study of T-cell memory formation after mild COVID-19. TCRdb independently ran MiXCR on the 5' RACE reads; one entry per CDR3 protein. The repertoire holds fewer than 400,000 distinct CDR3 sequences, over 10% seen once, with over 20% in the top ten. The sequenced material came from PBMCs or a T cell subset sorted from them (not recorded which). These receptors originate from a man between 18 and 35 years old who had mild COVID-19 (a few samples of this study predate the infection). Cell type and time point are not known.

V usage is TRBV7-2 and J usage is TRBJ2-1; D is tentatively TRBD1 or TRBD2 (5 bases each). This CDR3 spans 15 amino acids. V lost 0 bases and J 5 bases, leaving 11 bases between the germline ends. The germline V gene has CDR1 SGHTA and CDR2 FQGNSA. CDR3 sequence: CASSLAGTRHNEQFF. The DNA of the CDR3 is TGTGCCAGCAGCTTAGCAGGGACGCGTCACAATGAGCAGTTCTTC.

This chain connects TRBV7-2 to TRBJ2-3; weak D call: TRBD1 (6 bases). The germline gives CDR1 SGHTA, CDR2 FQGNSA. V was shortened by 2 bases and J by 6 bases, with 15 bases between the two germline ends. CDR3 length equals 15 residues. CDR3: CASSLFQGSSDTQYF. In DNA, the CDR3 is TGTGCCAGCAGCTTATTCCAGGGGTCTTCGGATACGCAGTATTTT.

This clonotype was found many times. The chain has TRBV6-5 and TRBJ2-5; D may be TRBD2 (5 bases). Germline V CDR1 and CDR2: MNHEY, SVGAGI. The CDR3 has 14 residues. Trimming removed 8 bases from V and 5 bases from J, with 18 bases in between. The CDR3 reads CASRKGLAAETQYF. DNA for the CDR3: TGTGCCAGCCGAAAAGGGCTAGCTGCTGAGACCCAGTACTTC.

The chain links TRBV9 to TRBJ2-1; a weak D match, TRBD2 (6 bases). The germline gives CDR1 SGDLS, CDR2 YYNGEE. V lost 5 bases, J lost 2 bases, and 14 bases lay in between. This CDR3 has 15 amino acids. The CDR3 DNA reads TGTGCCAGCAGTGAGGGACTTTTTGCCTACAATGAGCAGTTCTTC. This sequence encodes CASSEGLFAYNEQFF.

This clonotype was counted a few times. J is TRBJ2-3 and V is TRBV7-3; possibly TRBD1 or TRBD2 for D (5 bases each). V lost 4 bases and J lost 1, with 12 bases in between. In germline, CDR1 is SGHTA, CDR2 FQGTGA. The CDR3 has 15 amino acids. In nucleotides, the CDR3 is TGTGCCAGCAGCTCTTCAGGGAGCCGCACAGATACGCAGTATTTT. Its protein product is CASSSSGSRTDTQYF.

This chain links TRBV20-1 with TRBJ2-2; possible D gene TRBD1, 5 bases. The CDR3 spans 16 residues. V shed 2 bases and J shed 6 bases, with 19 bases lying between them. The germline V gene encodes CDR1 DFQATT and CDR2 SNEGSKA (reference sequence). In nucleotides, the CDR3 is TGCAGTGCTAGACGACGTGTCTGGGGCGGCGCCGGGGAGCTGTTTTTT. The encoded protein is CSARRRVWGGAGELFF.

V is TRBV4-1 and J is TRBJ2-7; 7 nucleotides line up with TRBD1. Looked up from germline, CDR1 is MGHRA and CDR2 is YSYEKL. The CDR3 length is 14 residues. The J segment lost 3 bases and the V segment lost 3 bases, leaving 5 bases of the junction unmatched. The CDR3 bases are TGCGCCAGCAGCCAGATGACAGGGAACTACGAGCAGTACTTC. This encodes CASSQMTGNYEQYF.

This clonotype was observed a few times. V usage is TRBV7-9 and J usage is TRBJ2-7; the D gene is possibly TRBD1 (7 bases). In germline, CDR1 is SEHNR, CDR2 FQNEAQ (reference sequence). The V and J ends lost 5 bases and 6 bases respectively, with 14 bases between them. The CDR3 is 13 amino acids. The DNA for the CDR3 is TGTGCCAGCAGCGACGGGACAGCGGGCGAGCAGTACTTC. The encoded protein is CASSDGTAGEQYF. The whole variable domain, remainder taken from reference TRBV7-9 and TRBJ2-7, is DTGVSQNPRHKITKRGQNVTFRCDPISEHNRLYWYRQTLGQGPEFLTYFQNEAQLEKSRLLSDRFSAERPKGSFSTLEIQRTEQGDSAMYLCASSDGTAGEQYFGPGTRLTVT.

This chain connects TRBV11-2 to TRBJ2-7; D might be TRBD1 or TRBD2, each matching 5 bases. The germline V gene encodes CDR1 SGHAT and CDR2 FQNNGV. The CDR3 sequence is 15 residues long. V lost 5 bases and J lost 0, with 14 bases in between. The DNA for the CDR3 is TGTGCCAGCAGCGACGGGACCGGTAGCTCCTACGAGCAGTACTTC. Protein product: CASSDGTGSSYEQYF.

Ten or more counts support this clonotype. This chain joins TRBV11-2 and TRBJ1-1; possibly TRBD1 for D (5 bases). The CDR3 has 13 residues. Germline-derived CDR1 and CDR2 are SGHAT and FQNNGV. V was pared by 3 bases and J by 6 bases, with 11 bases between. DNA of the CDR3: TGTGCCAGCAGCTTTAGCAGGGCCGCTGAAGCTTTCTTT. The encoded protein is CASSFSRAAEAFF.

This clonotype was observed many times. This chain joins TRBV28 and TRBJ2-1; 8 nucleotides agree with TRBD2. The length of the CDR3 is 16 residues. V gave up 5 bases and J gave up 1 base; unmatched junction bases: 7. Germline lookup yields CDR1 MDHEN and CDR2 SYDVKM. This chain's CDR3 is CASSVTGGVSYNEQFF. CDR3 coding DNA: TGTGCCAGCAGTGTCACGGGGGGGGTATCCTACAATGAGCAGTTCTTC.

This sequence joins TRBV14 and TRBJ2-3, with D unresolved. The CDR3 runs to 13 residues. The germline V and J ends were trimmed by 0 bases and 7 bases, with 8 bases remaining between them. The germline V gene encodes CDR1 SGHDN and CDR2 FVKESK. This CDR3 is CASSQESQNTQYF. CDR3 nucleotide sequence: TGTGCCAGCAGCCAAGAGTCACAGAATACGCAGTATTTT. Full variable domain (rest looked up from reference TRBV14 and TRBJ2-3): EAGVTQFPSHSVIEKGQTVTLRCDPISGHDNLYWYRRVMGKEIKFLLHFVKESKQDESGMPNNRFLAERTGGTYSTLKVQPAELEDSGVYFCASSQESQNTQYFGPGTRLTVL.

V and J are TRBV9 and TRBJ2-3; TRBD2 might be the D (6 bases). This CDR3 is built from 15 residues. Germline V CDR1 and CDR2: SGDLS, YYNGEE. Between the trimmed V and J ends, which lost 4 bases and 2 bases, there was a span of 14 bases. The CDR3 loop reads CASSWAGTATDTQYF. In DNA form, the CDR3 reads TGTGCCAGCAGCTGGGCGGGAACGGCCACAGATACGCAGTATTTT.

This clonotype was seen a few times. The J gene is TRBJ1-1, the V gene TRBV6-5, with D possibly TRBD1 on 6 matching bases. Germline V gene lookup returns CDR1 MNHEY and CDR2 SVGAGI. V was trimmed by 6 bases and J by 10 bases, leaving 18 bases between them. There are 13 residues in the CDR3. In DNA form, the CDR3 reads TGTGCCAGCAGGCTTATCGTGGGGGCGGGAGCTTTCTTT. This translates into CASRLIVGAGAFF.

V and J are TRBV5-5 and TRBJ2-3; possible D gene TRBD2, 5 bases. V lost 2 bases, J lost 0 bases, and 7 bases lay in between. The germline V gene encodes CDR1 SGHKS and CDR2 YYEKEE (reference sequence). CDR3 size: 14 residues. In DNA form, the CDR3 reads TGTGCCAGCAGCTTAAGACTAAGCACAGATACGCAGTATTTT. Translation gives CASSLRLSTDTQYF.

This chain joins TRBV11-2 and TRBJ1-1; TRBD1 matches 8 bases. There are 15 residues in the CDR3. V dropped 3 bases and J dropped 2; count of bases not matched to a gene: 5. CDR1 and CDR2 from the germline V gene are SGHAT and FQNNGV. The chain's CDR3 is CASSFAGQVNTEAFF. The CDR3 DNA is TGTGCCAGCAGCTTTGCGGGACAGGTAAACACTGAAGCTTTCTTT.

This clonotype was picked up a small number of times. The rearrangement links TRBV7-9 to TRBJ2-5; D uncertain. The germline gives CDR1 SEHNR, CDR2 FQNEAQ (reference sequence). The CDR3 is 13 residues long. The V gene lost 4 bases and the J gene lost 3 bases, with 9 bases spanning the gap. Here the CDR3 DNA reads TGTGCCAGCAGCTGGACGTCAGAAGAGACCCAGTACTTC. Protein: CASSWTSEETQYF.

CDR3 DNA sequence: TGCGCCAGCAGCCGAGTCGACGGAAGAGGAAACTATGGCTACACCTTC. It encodes CASSRVDGRGNYGYTF. V and J are TRBV4-3 and TRBJ1-2; D gene unclear. The CDR3 is 16 residues long. Trimming cost V 4 bases and J 2 bases, with 17 bases left between them. CDR1 is LGHNA, CDR2 YSLEER, per germline.

This clonotype was seen repeatedly, ten times or more. The chain employs TRBV4-1 and TRBJ2-1, with D perhaps TRBD1 (6 bases). Trimming took off 4 bases at V and 0 bases at J, with 16 bases between the two ends. Germline values: CDR1 MGHRA, CDR2 YSYEKL. The CDR3 length is 17 residues. Written as DNA, the CDR3 is TGCGCCAGCAGCCCGACCGTGGGACAAAGCTCCTACAATGAGCAGTTCTTC. Its protein product is CASSPTVGQSSYNEQFF.

V usage is TRBV27 and J usage is TRBJ1-2; the D gene is possibly TRBD1 (5 bases). CDR3 length equals 15 residues. The germline V and J ends were trimmed by 5 bases and 0 bases, with 13 bases remaining between them. CDR1 is MNHEY, CDR2 SMNVEV, per germline (reference sequence). The CDR3 spells CASSVTGLANYGYTF. The CDR3 DNA reads TGTGCCAGCAGTGTCACAGGACTAGCTAACTATGGCTACACCTTC.

J is TRBJ2-7 and V is TRBV6-6; D ambiguous. The CDR3 consists of 13 residues. The V gene lost 6 bases and the J gene lost 1 base, with 10 bases spanning the gap. CDR1 and CDR2 (germline): MNHNY, SVGAGI (reference sequence). In DNA form, the CDR3 reads TGTGCCAGCAGCAGCTACGGGTCCTACGAGCAGTACGTC. This sequence encodes CASSSYGSYEQYV.

This clonotype turned up a few times. This rearrangement joins TRBV12-3 or TRBV12-4 to TRBJ2-5, with D tentatively TRBD2 (5 bases). The CDR3 runs to 15 residues. V dropped 5 bases and J dropped 5 bases, with 18 bases sitting between them. In nucleotides, the CDR3 is TGTGCCAGCAGTCCTTCCCGAGGAGGATACGAGACCCAGTACTTC. Amino acid sequence: CASSPSRGGYETQYF.